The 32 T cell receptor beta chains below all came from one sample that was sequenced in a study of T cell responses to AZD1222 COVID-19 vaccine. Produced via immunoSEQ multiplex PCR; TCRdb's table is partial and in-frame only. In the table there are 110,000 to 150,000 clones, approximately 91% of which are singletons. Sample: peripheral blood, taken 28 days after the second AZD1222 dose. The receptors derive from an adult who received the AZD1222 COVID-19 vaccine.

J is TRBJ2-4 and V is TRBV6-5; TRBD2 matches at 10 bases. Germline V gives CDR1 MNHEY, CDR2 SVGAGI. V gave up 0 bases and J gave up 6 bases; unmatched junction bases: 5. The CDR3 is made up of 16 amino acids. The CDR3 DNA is TGTGCCAGCAGTTACTCGGAGAGACTAGCGGGAAACATTCAGTACTTC. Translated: CASSYSERLAGNIQYF.

CDR3 DNA sequence: TGCGCCAGCAGCGTGGGACAGGGAAGTGGCTACACCTTC. Residues: CASSVGQGSGYTF. V gene TRBV5-1 combines with J gene TRBJ1-2; 9 bases line up with TRBD1. V dropped 4 bases and J dropped 7; count of bases not matched to a gene: 5. Germline V lookup: CDR1 SGHRS, CDR2 YFSETQ. The CDR3 consists of 13 residues.

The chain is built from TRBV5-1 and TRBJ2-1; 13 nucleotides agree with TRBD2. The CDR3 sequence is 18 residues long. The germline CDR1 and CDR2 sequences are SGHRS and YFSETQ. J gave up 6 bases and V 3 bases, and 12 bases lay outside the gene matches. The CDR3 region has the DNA TGCGCCAGCAGCTCAAAGCGGACTAGCGGGAGTGTCGGCAATGAGCAGTTCTTC. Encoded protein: CASSSKRTSGSVGNEQFF.

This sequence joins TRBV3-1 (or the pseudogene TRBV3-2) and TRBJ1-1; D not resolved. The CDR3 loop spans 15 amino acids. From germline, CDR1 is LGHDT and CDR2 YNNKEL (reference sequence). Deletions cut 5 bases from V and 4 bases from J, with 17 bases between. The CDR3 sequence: CASSETWGYGTEAFF. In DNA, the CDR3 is TGTGCCAGCAGCGAAACGTGGGGATATGGCACTGAAGCTTTCTTT.

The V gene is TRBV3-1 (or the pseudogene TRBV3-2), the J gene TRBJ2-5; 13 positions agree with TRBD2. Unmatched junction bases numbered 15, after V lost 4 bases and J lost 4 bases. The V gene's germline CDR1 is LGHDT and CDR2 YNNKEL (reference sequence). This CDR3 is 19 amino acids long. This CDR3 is CASSPRTSGGAIRLETQYF. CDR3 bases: TGTGCCAGCAGCCCGCGGACTAGCGGGGGAGCCATTCGATTAGAGACCCAGTACTTC.

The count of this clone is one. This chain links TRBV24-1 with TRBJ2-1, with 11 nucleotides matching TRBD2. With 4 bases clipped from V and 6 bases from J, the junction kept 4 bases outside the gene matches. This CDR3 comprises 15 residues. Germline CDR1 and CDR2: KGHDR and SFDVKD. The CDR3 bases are TGTGCCACCAGTGACCCAGGGACTAGCGGCAATGAGCAGTTCTTC. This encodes CATSDPGTSGNEQFF.

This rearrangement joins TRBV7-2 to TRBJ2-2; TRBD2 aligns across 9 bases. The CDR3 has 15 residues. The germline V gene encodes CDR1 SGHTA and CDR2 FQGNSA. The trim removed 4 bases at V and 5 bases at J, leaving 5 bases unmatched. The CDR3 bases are TGTGCCAGCAGCTCTGCGGGGGGGCTGACCGGGGAGCTGTTTTTT. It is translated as CASSSAGGLTGELFF.

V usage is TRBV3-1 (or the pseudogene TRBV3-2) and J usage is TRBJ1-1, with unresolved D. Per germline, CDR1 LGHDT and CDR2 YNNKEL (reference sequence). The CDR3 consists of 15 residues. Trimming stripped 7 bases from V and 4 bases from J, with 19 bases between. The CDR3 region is CASTTSRSSGTEAFF. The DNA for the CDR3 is TGTGCCAGCACCACTAGCCGGAGTTCGGGCACTGAAGCTTTCTTT.

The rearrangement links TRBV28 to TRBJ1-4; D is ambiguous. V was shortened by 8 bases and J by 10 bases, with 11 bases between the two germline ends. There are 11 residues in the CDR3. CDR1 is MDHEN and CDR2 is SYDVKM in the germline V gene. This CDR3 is CASGSRGKLFF. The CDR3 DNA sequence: TGTGCCAGCGGATCTCGCGGAAAACTGTTTTTT.

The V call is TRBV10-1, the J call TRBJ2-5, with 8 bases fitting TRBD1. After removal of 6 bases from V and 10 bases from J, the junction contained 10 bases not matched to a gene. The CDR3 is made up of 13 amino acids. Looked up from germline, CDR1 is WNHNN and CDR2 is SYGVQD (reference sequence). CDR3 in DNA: TGCGCCAGCAGACCCGGACAGGGTGGGGTCCAGTACTTC. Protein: CASRPGQGGVQYF.

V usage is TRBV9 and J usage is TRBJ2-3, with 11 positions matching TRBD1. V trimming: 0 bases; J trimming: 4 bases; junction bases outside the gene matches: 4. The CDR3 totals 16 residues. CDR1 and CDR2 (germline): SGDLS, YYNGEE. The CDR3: CASSVVWTGGPDTQYF. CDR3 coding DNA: TGTGCCAGCAGCGTAGTGTGGACAGGGGGCCCAGATACGCAGTATTTT.

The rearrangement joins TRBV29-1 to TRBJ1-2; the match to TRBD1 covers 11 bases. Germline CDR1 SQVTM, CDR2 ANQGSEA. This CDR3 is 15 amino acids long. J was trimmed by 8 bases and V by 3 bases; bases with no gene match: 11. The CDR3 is CSVDFGQGAFGGYTF. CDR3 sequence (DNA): TGCAGCGTTGATTTCGGACAGGGGGCGTTTGGGGGCTACACCTTC.

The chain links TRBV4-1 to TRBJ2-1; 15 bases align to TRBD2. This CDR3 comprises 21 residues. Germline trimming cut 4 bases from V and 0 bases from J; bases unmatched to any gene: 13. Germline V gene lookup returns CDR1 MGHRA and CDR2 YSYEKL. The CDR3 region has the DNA TGCGCCAGCAGCCCAGGGAGGGGACTAGCGGGAGGACCCTTCTCCTACAATGAGCAGTTCTTC. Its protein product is CASSPGRGLAGGPFSYNEQFF.

CDR3 amino acids: CASSAIPDTEAFF. The CDR3 region has the DNA TGTGCCAGCAGCGCCATACCAGACACTGAAGCTTTCTTT. The chain is built from TRBV7-3 and TRBJ1-1; no clear D gene. This CDR3 has 13 amino acids. Trimming shortened V by 5 bases and J by 3 bases, and 10 bases separated the two germline ends. Germline V gene lookup returns CDR1 SGHTA and CDR2 FQGTGA.

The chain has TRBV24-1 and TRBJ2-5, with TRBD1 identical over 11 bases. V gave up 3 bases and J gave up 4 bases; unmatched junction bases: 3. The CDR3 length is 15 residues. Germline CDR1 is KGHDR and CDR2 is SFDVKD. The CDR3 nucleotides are TGTGCCACCAGTGATCCGGGACAGGGGGGAGAGACCCAGTACTTC. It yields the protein CATSDPGQGGETQYF.

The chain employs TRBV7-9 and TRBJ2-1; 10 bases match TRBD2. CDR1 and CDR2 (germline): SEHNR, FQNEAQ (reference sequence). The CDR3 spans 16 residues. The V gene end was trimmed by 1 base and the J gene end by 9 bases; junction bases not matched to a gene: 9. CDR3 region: CASSLVASGRASEQFF. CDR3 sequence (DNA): TGTGCCAGCAGCTTAGTTGCGAGCGGGAGGGCCAGTGAGCAGTTCTTC.

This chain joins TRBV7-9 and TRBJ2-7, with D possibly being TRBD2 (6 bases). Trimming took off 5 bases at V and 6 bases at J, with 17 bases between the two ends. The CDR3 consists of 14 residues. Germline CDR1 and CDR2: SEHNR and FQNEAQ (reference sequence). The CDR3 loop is CASSQGLDGGEQYF. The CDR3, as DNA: TGTGCCAGCAGCCAGGGACTCGACGGGGGCGAGCAGTACTTC.

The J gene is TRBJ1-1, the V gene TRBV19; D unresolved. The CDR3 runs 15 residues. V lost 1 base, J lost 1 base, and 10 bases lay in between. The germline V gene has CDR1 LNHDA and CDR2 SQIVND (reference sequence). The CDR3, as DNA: TGTGCCAGTAGTATAGTCCGGACCTCGAACACTGAAGCTTTCTTT. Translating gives CASSIVRTSNTEAFF.

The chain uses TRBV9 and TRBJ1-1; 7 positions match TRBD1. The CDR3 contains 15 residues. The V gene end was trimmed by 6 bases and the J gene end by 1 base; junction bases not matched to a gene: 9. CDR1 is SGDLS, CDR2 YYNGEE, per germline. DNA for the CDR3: TGTGCCAGCAACGGAAACGGACAGGCGAACACTGAAGCTTTCTTT. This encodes CASNGNGQANTEAFF.

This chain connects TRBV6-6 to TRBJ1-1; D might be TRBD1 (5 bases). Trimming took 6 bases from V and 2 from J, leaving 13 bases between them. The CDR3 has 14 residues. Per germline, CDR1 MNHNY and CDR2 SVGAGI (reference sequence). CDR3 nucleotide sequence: TGTGCCAGCAGGACAGAGGGGCCCAACACTGAAGCTTTCTTT. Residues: CASRTEGPNTEAFF.

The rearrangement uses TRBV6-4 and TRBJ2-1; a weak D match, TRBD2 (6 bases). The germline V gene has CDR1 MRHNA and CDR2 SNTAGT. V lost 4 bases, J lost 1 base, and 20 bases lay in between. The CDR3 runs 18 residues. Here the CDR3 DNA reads TGTGCCAGCAGTGCGTTTCCGGGAGCCGGTGGGTCCTACAATGAGCAGTTCTTC. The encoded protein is CASSAFPGAGGSYNEQFF.

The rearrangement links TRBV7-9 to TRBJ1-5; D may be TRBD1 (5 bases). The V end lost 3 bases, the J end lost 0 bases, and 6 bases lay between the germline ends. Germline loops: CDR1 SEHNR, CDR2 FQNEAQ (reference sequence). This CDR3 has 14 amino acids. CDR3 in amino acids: CASSFDSSNQPQHF. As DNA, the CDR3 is TGTGCCAGCAGCTTCGACAGTAGCAATCAGCCCCAGCATTTT.

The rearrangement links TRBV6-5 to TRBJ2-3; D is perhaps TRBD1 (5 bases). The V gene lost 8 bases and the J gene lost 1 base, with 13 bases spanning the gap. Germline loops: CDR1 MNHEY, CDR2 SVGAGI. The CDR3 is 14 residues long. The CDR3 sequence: CASGRTFRTDTQYF. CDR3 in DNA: TGTGCCAGCGGAAGGACATTTCGCACAGATACGCAGTATTTT.

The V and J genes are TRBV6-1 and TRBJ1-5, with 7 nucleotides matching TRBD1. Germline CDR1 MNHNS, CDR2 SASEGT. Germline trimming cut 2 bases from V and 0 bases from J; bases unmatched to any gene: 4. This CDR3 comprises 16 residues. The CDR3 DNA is TGTGCCAGCAGTGAACCACGGACAGGTAGCAATCAGCCCCAGCATTTT. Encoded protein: CASSEPRTGSNQPQHF.

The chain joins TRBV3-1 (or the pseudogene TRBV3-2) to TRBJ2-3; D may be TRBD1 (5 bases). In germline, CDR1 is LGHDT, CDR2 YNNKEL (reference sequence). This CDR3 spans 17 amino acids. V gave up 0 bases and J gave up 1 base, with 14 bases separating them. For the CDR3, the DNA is TGTGCCAGCAGCCAAGATCTAAGGGGATTCGGCACAGATACGCAGTATTTT. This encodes CASSQDLRGFGTDTQYF.

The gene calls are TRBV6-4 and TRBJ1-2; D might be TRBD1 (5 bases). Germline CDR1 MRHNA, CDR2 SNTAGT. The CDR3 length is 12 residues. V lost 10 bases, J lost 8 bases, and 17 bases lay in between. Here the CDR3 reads CATPGGAGGYTF. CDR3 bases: TGTGCCACCCCCGGAGGGGCCGGCGGCTACACCTTC.

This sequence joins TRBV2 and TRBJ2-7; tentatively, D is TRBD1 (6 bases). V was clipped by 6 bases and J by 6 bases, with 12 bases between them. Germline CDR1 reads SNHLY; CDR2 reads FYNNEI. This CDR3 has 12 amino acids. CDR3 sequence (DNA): TGTGCCAGCAGGCTTACAGGGCGCGAGCAGTACTTC. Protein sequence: CASRLTGREQYF.

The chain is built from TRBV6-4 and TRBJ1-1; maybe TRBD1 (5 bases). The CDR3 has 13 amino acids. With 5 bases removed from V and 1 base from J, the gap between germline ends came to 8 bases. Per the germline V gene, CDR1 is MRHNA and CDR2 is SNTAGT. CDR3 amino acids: CASSSGRNTEAFF. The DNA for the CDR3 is TGTGCCAGCAGTTCAGGGCGGAACACTGAAGCTTTCTTT.

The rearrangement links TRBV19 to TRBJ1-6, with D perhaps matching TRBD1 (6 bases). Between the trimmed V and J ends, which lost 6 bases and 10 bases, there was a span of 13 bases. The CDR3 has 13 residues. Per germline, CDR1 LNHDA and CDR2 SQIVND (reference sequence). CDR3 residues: CASRGQGRSPLHF. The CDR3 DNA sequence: TGTGCCAGTAGAGGGCAGGGGAGATCACCCCTCCACTTT.

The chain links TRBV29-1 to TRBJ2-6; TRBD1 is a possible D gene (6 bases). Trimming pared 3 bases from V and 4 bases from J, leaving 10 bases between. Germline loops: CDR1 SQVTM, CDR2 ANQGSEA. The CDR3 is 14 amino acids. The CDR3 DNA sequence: TGCAGCGTTGATGGGGGCGACGGGGCCAACGTCCTGACTTTC. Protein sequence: CSVDGGDGANVLTF.

The CDR3 bases are TGTGCCAGCAGTGATAGGGGGAAGACCGGGGAGCTGTTTTTT. Its protein product is CASSDRGKTGELFF. The rearrangement uses TRBV2 and TRBJ2-2; TRBD1 is a possible D gene (6 bases). Trimming pared 3 bases from V and 5 bases from J, leaving 10 bases between. The CDR3 covers 14 residues. CDR1 and CDR2 from the germline V gene are SNHLY and FYNNEI.

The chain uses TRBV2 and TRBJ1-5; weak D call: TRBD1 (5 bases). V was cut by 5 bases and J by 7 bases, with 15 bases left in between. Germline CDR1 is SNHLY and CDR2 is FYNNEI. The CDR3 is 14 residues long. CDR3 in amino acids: CASSFRREGQPQHF. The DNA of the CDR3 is TGTGCCAGCAGTTTCCGCAGGGAGGGGCAGCCCCAGCATTTT.